This is a list of T cell receptor beta chains from one sample in a study of T cells in tuberculosis. TCRdb's table, derived via immunoSEQ multiplex PCR, lists solely in-frame clones and lacks some. The table records 25,000 to 35,000 clones, about 90% of them present only once. The sample consisted of PBMCs, taken at tuberculosis diagnosis. All receptors come from an adult with tuberculosis. CDR3s include the opening cysteine and the closing phenylalanine or tryptophan.

cdr3_aa v_call
CASSRQVNSPLHF TRBV5-6
CATSRDLEGTGGILKLFF TRBV15
CASSEAYRGIQPQHF TRBV6-1
CSVELGGTYEQYF TRBV29-1
CASTIMGLAGGLNNEQFF TRBV13
CASSGMDRGNTIYF TRBV9
CASSPEGRVYSYEQYF TRBV18
CASSGRGEAFF TRBV6-1
CAWAMMNTEAFF TRBV30
CASSGGETYEQYF TRBV6-1
CASSLTGEWQPQHF TRBV7-9
CASSGGNYGYTF TRBV5-1
CASKRQGATIQYF TRBV6-5
CASSYDRRNTEAFF TRBV6-5
CASISNRDRVGYGYTF TRBV19
CASSESRAYNEQFF TRBV10-1
CASSSSDEQFF TRBV9
CASSSGRTYEQYF TRBV6-5
CASSLFGDREETQYF TRBV5-1
CASSPGLAGGSTDTQYF TRBV18
CAWTIEGSYNSPLHF TRBV30
CASSVDVTRADTQYF TRBV9
CASSQDEGRAGELFF TRBV4-3
CASSQVDGGPYNEQFF TRBV4-1
CASSFRGLNTEAFF TRBV27
CASSQEGQVNSYEQYF TRBV4-1
CASRVDRDSYNEQFF TRBV2
CASSLIRSYNEQFF TRBV5-1
CASSPGILNEKLFF TRBV18
CASSPPALAGGGTDTQYF TRBV18
CAISRDWNTEAFF TRBV10-3
CAWSVRQGILNQPQHF TRBV30
CASSPRQLFQPQHF TRBV2
CASSLSEALRRNEKLFF TRBV7-6
CASSSDRVQGEQYF TRBV5-8
CASSEADPLFQPQHF TRBV6-1
CASSPFQVGLQYF TRBV14
CASSEGDNYGNQPQHF TRBV25-1
CASILDGGEKGTQYF TRBV2
CASTGTGSYEQYF TRBV2
CASSPAEGGNYGYTF TRBV4-1
CASSLGTSAYEQYF TRBV7-9
CASSSRGADTQYF TRBV7-3
CASSRGDRAHQPQHF TRBV2
CAILSDRDTEAFF TRBV10-3
CASRLQESLNTEAFF TRBV6-5